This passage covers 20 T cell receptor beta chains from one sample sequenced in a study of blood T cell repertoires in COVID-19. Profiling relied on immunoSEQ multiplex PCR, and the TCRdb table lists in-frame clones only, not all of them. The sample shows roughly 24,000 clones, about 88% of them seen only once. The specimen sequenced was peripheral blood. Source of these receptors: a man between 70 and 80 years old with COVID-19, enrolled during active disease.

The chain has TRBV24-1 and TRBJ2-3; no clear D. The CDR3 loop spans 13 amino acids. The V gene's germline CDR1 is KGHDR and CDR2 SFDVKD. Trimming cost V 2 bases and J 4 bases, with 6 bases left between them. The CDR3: CATSDYAADTQYF. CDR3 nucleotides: TGTGCCACCAGTGATTATGCGGCAGATACGCAGTATTTT.

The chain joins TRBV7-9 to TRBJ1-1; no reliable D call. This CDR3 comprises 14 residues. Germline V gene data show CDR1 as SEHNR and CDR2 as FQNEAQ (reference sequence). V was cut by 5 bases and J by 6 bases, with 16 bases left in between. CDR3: CASSPSPYGPEAFF. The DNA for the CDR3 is TGTGCCAGCAGCCCCTCCCCCTATGGTCCTGAAGCTTTCTTT.

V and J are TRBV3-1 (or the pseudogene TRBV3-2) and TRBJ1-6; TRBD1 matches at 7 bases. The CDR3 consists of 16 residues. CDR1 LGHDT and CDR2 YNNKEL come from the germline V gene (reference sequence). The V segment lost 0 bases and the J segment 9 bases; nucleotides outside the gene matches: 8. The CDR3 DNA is TGTGCCAGCAGCCAAGATAACAGGGGTACGCGTTCACCCCTCCACTTT. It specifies CASSQDNRGTRSPLHF.

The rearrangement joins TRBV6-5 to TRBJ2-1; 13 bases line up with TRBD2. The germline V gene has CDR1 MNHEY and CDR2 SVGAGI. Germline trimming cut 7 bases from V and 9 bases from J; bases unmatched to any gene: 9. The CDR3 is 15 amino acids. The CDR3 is CASTPTGLAGLEQFF. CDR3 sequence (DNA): TGTGCCAGCACCCCCACGGGACTAGCGGGACTTGAGCAGTTCTTC.

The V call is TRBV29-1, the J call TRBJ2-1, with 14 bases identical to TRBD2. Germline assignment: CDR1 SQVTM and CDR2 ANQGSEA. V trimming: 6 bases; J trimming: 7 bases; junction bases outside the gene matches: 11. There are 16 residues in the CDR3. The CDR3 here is CSVGGTSGRELNEQFF. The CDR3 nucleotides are TGCAGCGTCGGGGGGACTAGCGGGAGAGAGTTAAATGAGCAGTTCTTC.

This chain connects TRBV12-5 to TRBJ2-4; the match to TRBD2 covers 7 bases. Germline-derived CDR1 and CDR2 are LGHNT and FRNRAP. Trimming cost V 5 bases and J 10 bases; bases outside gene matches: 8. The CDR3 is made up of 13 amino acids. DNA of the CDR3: TGTGCTAGTGGTCCGGGGGGTTCTTTGATTCAGTACTTC. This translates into CASGPGGSLIQYF.

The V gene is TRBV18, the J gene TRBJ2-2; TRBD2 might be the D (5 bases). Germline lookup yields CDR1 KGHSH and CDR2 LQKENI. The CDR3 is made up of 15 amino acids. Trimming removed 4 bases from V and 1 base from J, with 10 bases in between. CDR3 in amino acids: CASSLSGGNTGELFF. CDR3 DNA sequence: TGTGCCAGCTCACTCAGCGGAGGGAACACCGGGGAGCTGTTTTTT.

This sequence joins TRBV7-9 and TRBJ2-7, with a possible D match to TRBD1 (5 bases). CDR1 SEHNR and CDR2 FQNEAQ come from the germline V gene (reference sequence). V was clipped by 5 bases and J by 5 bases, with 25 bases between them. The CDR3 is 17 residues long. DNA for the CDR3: TGTGCCAGCAGCCCCGTAGGTGACAGCGCACGGGCCCACGAGCAGTACTTC. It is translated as CASSPVGDSARAHEQYF.

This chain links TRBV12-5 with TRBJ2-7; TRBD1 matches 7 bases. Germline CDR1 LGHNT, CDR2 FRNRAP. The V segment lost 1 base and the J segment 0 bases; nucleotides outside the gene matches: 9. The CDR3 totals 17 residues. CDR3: CASGLGTTGQSSYEQYF. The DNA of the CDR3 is TGTGCTAGTGGTTTGGGAACGACAGGGCAGAGCTCCTACGAGCAGTACTTC.

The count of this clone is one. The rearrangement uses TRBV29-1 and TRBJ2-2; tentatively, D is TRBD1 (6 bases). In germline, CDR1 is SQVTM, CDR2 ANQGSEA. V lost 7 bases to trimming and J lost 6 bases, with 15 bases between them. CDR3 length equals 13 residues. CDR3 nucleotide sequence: TGCAGCGCCCGGACAGTCAGGTCCGGGGAGCTGTTTTTT. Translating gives CSARTVRSGELFF.

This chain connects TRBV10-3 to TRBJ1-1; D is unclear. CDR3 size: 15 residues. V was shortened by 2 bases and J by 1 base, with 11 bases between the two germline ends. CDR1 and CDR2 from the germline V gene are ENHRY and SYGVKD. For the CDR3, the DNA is TGTGCCATCAGTGAGCGGAGTATATGGAACACTGAAGCTTTCTTT. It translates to CAISERSIWNTEAFF.

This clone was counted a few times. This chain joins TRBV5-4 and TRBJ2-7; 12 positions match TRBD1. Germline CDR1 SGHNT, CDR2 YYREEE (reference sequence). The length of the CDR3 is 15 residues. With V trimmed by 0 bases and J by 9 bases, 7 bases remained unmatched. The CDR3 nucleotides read TGTGCCAGCAGCTTGGGGGGACAGGGGGCCCAAGGGCAGTACTTC. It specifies CASSLGGQGAQGQYF.

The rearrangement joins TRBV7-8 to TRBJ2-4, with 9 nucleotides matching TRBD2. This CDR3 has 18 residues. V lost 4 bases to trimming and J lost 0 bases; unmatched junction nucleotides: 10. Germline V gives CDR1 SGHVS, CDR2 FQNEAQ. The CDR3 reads CASSSGLAQTLAKNIQYF. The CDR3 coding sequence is TGTGCCAGCAGCTCGGGACTAGCTCAAACGTTAGCCAAAAACATTCAGTACTTC.

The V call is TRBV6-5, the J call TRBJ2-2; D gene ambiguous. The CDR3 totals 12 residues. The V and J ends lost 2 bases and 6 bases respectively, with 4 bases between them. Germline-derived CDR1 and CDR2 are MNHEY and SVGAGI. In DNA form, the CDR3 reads TGTGCCAGCAGTTACGAGGCCGGGGAGCTGTTTTTT. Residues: CASSYEAGELFF.

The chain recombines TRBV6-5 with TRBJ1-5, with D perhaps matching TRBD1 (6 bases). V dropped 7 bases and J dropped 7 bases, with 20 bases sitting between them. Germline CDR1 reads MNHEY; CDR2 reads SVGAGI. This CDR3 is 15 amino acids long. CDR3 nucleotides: TGTGCCAGCACTCTCCTCCAGGGGATGGCCCAGCCCCAGCATTTT. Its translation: CASTLLQGMAQPQHF.

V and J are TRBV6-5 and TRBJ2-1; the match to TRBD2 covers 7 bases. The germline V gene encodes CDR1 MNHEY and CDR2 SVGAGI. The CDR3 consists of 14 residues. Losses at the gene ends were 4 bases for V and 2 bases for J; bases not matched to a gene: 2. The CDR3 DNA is TGTGCCAGCAGTTTAAGCGGGGCCTACAATGAGCAGTTCTTC. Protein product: CASSLSGAYNEQFF.

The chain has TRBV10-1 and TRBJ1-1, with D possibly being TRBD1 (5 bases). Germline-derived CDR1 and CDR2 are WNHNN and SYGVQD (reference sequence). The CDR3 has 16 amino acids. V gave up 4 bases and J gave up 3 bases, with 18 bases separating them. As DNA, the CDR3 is TGCGCCAGCAGTGGAACAGGAATGGAAAGGTACACTGAAGCTTTCTTT. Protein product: CASSGTGMERYTEAFF.

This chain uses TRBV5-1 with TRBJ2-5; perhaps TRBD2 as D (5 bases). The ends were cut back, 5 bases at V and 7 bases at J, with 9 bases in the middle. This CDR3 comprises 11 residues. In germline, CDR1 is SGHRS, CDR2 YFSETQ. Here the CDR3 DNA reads TGCGCCAGCAGTAGCGACGGGACCCAGTACTTC. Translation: CASSSDGTQYF. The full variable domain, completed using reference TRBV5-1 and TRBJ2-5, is KAGVTQTPRYLIKTRGQQVTLSCSPISGHRSVSWYQQTPGQGLQFLFEYFSETQRNKGNFPGRFSGRQFSNSRSEMNVSTLELGDSALYLCASSSDGTQYFGPGTRLLVL.

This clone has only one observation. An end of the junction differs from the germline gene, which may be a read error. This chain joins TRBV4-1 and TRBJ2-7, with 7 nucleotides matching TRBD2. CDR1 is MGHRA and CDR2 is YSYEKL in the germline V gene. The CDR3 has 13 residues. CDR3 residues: CASSQEWAGVPGF. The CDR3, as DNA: TGCGCCAGCAGCCAAGAGTGGGCGGGAGTACCAGGTTTC.

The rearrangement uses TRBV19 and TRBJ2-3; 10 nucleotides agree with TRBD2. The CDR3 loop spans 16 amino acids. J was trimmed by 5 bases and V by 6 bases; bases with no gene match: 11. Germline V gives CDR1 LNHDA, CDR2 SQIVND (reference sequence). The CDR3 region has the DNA TGTGCCAGTAGCCTCCCTAGCGGGAGAGGTCTAGATACGCAGTATTTT. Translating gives CASSLPSGRGLDTQYF.